A single sample is the source of the 8 T cell receptor beta chains below, sequenced in a study of T cell repertoires in cytomegalovirus infection. For these receptors, no antigen is known. Using its own MiXCR run on the reads, TCRdb lists one record per CDR3 protein. The table has about 160,000 distinct CDR3 sequences, roughly a fifth seen once; the top ten hold 20% to 30%. Here the sequenced sample was CD8+ T cells from cultured PBMCs, taken from culture after CMV antigen stimulation. The source of these receptors is a human donor in good health (CMV status not recorded). Some clones in this sample may be carry-over from other donors' samples.

This rearrangement joins TRBV7-6 to TRBJ2-7; D uncertain. This CDR3 has 12 residues. V gave up 1 base and J gave up 6 bases, with 7 bases separating them. Germline loops: CDR1 SGHVS, CDR2 FNYEAQ. The CDR3 sequence is CASSLESGEQYF. The CDR3 DNA is TGTGCCAGCAGCTTAGAGAGTGGCGAGCAGTACTTC.

In this sample, this clonotype turned up a few times. The rearrangement joins TRBV7-2 to TRBJ2-1, with D uncertain. The V gene's germline CDR1 is SGHTA and CDR2 FQGNSA. V lost 11 bases and J 3 bases, leaving 14 bases between the germline ends. The CDR3 consists of 13 residues. CDR3 protein: CADEDGGYNEQFF. CDR3 nucleotides: TGTGCCGATGAGGACGGCGGCTACAATGAGCAGTTCTTC.

In this sample, this clonotype turned up many times. J is TRBJ1-5 and V is TRBV20-1, with TRBD1 matching over 9 bases. The junction had 5 bases not matched to a gene; V was cut back by 0 bases and J by 2 bases. The CDR3 covers 16 residues. The germline gives CDR1 DFQATT, CDR2 SNEGSKA (reference sequence). The CDR3 nucleotides read TGCAGTGCTAGAGATAAGGACAGGGGCCGCAATCAGCCCCAGCATTTT. It yields the protein CSARDKDRGRNQPQHF.

The CDR3 region is CASSSPGQMNTGELFF. The DNA for the CDR3 is TGTGCCAGCAGCTCCCCGGGACAGATGAACACCGGGGAGCTGTTTTTT. The chain has TRBV7-2 and TRBJ2-2; 7 bases line up with TRBD1. This CDR3 contains 16 residues. The germline V gene encodes CDR1 SGHTA and CDR2 FQGNSA. Losses at the gene ends were 4 bases for V and 1 base for J; bases not matched to a gene: 6.

This clonotype occurred a few times. This chain links TRBV4-2 with TRBJ2-1, with 9 bases aligning to TRBD2. Germline-derived CDR1 and CDR2 are LGHNA and YNFKEQ. The V and J ends lost 0 bases and 7 bases, in that order; junction bases with no gene match: 4. The CDR3 covers 15 residues. The CDR3 spells CASSQERLAANEQFF. CDR3 DNA: TGTGCCAGCAGCCAAGAACGACTAGCGGCTAATGAGCAGTTCTTC.

The chain has TRBV15 and TRBJ2-7, with 7 bases identical to TRBD2. CDR3 length: 13 residues. Trimming at V came to 3 bases and at J to 3 bases, leaving 2 bases not matched to a gene. Per the germline V gene, CDR1 is LNHNV and CDR2 is YYDKDF (reference sequence). The CDR3 spells CATSRAGVYEQYF. The DNA of the CDR3 is TGTGCCACCAGCAGGGCGGGGGTCTACGAGCAGTACTTC.

This clonotype turned up a few times. The rearrangement uses TRBV7-6 and TRBJ2-5, with D perhaps given as TRBD1 or TRBD2 (5 bases each). Germline CDR1 and CDR2: SGHVS and FNYEAQ. CDR3 length: 15 amino acids. V lost 0 bases and J 3 bases, leaving 11 bases between the germline ends. In nucleotides, the CDR3 is TGTGCCAGCAGCTTAGCCTTGGGACCTAAAGAGACCCAGTACTTC. Amino acid sequence: CASSLALGPKETQYF.

A few counts support this clonotype. The chain recombines TRBV4-1 with TRBJ2-2; D is tentatively TRBD1 or TRBD2 (5 bases each). The CDR3 loop spans 16 amino acids. Germline V lookup: CDR1 MGHRA, CDR2 YSYEKL. The V and J ends lost 0 bases and 2 bases respectively, with 10 bases between them. CDR3 in DNA: TGCGCCAGCAGCCAAGAGGAGAGGGGAAACACCGGGGAGCTGTTTTTT. Residues: CASSQEERGNTGELFF.